This T cell receptor (beta chain) appears in the sequencing data of a study of shared clonotypes between healthy human individuals (dated by TCRdb to 2019 to 2021). At the level of the whole study: The cohort included a few men and a couple of women between 18 and 49 years of age. Leukapheresis yielded between about 0.9 and 9.5 billion PBMCs per donor. For each donor, three plates each were used for CD4 naive and CD4 memory, two plates were used for CD8 naive, and one plate was used for CD8 memory. To increase sequencing depth and limit assay-specific biases, TCR repertoire library preparation and sequencing were carried out by different laboratories using diverse techniques. To estimate repertoire size and how much clonotypes are shared between individuals, the study performed deep sequencing of blood TCR repertoires from 4 to 6 healthy adults.

Paper-wide results and their limitations: Based on pairwise subsampling, the degree of clonotype sharing among donors was expected to be affected by sequencing depth. Incomplete sequencing was indicated by rarefaction of sorted-subset datasets, despite the large sequencing depth. Higher generation probabilities were observed for clonotypes shared by all four sorted-subset donors than for non-shared clonotypes. When a few donors were compared, the shared fraction of clonotypes was roughly 4.8% for naive CD4, about 4% for naive CD8, about 2.5% for memory CD4, and around 0.37% for memory CD8. Because the study included a small number of donors, the genetic and exposure-history diversity represented was limited. Only blood was sampled, and tissue TCR repertoires likely differ from those in blood. Naive subsets generally had larger estimated clonotype richness than memory subsets did.

Using the deep immunoSEQ assay, multiplex PCR amplified TCR CDR3 regions from genomic DNA. Extracted genomic DNA from each cell subset was spread evenly across all wells of several immunoSEQ 96-well plates, with each plate serving as a replicate. For sorted subsets, each replicate PCR was loaded with about 200 ng genomic DNA, equivalent to 32,000 or so T cell genomes. The purified libraries were quantified using a Qubit 3.0 fluorometer, sized with a Bioanalyzer 2100, and then quantified again using the KAPA Library Quantification kit. Every immunoSEQ 96-well plate was sequenced on a dedicated single-read 150-cycle Illumina NextSeq 550 flow cell. As for the authors' bioinformatics: Because only junctional sequences without quality scores were contained in the immunoSEQ output, filtering matching that applied to full-length reads could not be performed. To assign V/J genes and CDR3, sequences were annotated against IMGT germline references using PyIR, a Python wrapper for IgBLAST v1.9. Reads with weak V/J assignments (E-value above 1e-6), missing CDR3, stop codons, out-of-frame junctions, or ambiguous translated residues were removed. V3J clonotypes were defined by identical inferred V gene, J gene, and CDR3 amino acid sequence. The percentage overlap between two repertoires was calculated by dividing the number of shared unique clonotypes by the size of the smaller repertoire. Richness of each repertoire was evaluated using RTK rarefaction, the Chao1 estimator, and Recon v2.1 estimates of unobserved clonotypes. Generation probabilities for all TCRbeta clonotypes obtained by the gDNA method from a handful of donors were computed using OLGA. TCRdb's version of the immuneACCESS table is confined to in-frame rearrangements and falls short of the full clone set. An unresolved V gene accounts for under half of the shortfall where checked; the remainder is of unknown origin. V and J calls and clone size follow that table, whereas D and trimming were derived from the DNA. A total of about 2.1 million clones appear in this sample, over 85% of them only once. Together, the top ten hold about 1.7% of the sample.

Reading the germline V gene gives CDR1 SGHVS and CDR2 FNYEAQ. Reading from cysteine to phenylalanine, the CDR3 counts 13 amino acids. CDR3 DNA is the only sequence kept; it has 39 bases, read in frame from the first base. Clipping removes 5 bases from V and 4 bases from J, with 2 as the unmatched junction base count. CD8 naive samples were CD45RO-negative cells positively selected for CCR7, giving a CD45RA+CCR7+ population that excluded TemRA cells. The donors were healthy, HIV-negative adults with no recently reported acute infections or vaccinations. Every donor was a Caucasian adult residing in Nashville, Tennessee, USA. After blood collection by leukapheresis, PBMCs were isolated using Ficoll-Histopaque density gradient centrifugation and then cryopreserved in the vapor phase of liquid nitrogen. Analytical flow cytometry was used to check the purity and quantity of every magnetically sorted T cell population. Genomic DNA was isolated from every sorted fraction and measured by UV absorbance on a Nanodrop 2000c.

To note about this clone: What this receptor recognizes is not known. Per-nucleotide qualities are absent, and no much larger clonotype sits a single base away.

The receptor's source is a man between 18 and 35 years old in good health. Some clones in this sample may be carry-over from other donors' samples. The chain employs TRBV7-6 and TRBJ2-3, and 8 junctional nucleotides match TRBD2. Sequenced input: naive CD8+ T cells from PBMCs. Interpreted using the paper, the cell subset or site label stands for: CD45RA+CCR7+. The CDR3 corresponds to CASSPRGADTQYF. The DNA sequence is TGTGCCAGCAGCCCGCGGGGGGCAGATACGCAGTATTTT.